This T cell receptor beta chain was identified in a study of siplizumab effects on memory and regulatory T cells. Findings and limits, study-wide: The average Treg-derived proportion among mappable alloreactive CD4+ clones was 68.8% with siplizumab versus around 26% in controls. Alloreactive sequences traceable to unstimulated CD4+ memory cells were significantly reduced by siplizumab. Naive T cells were seemingly more diverse than memory cells, and major contributions to the alloresponse seemed to be made by them.

About this clone: Its antigen is still unknown.

It was 80,000 to 100,000 TCR templates that were assayed per sample. Profiled with immunoSEQ multiplex PCR; TCRdb holds only in-frame clones, not every one. Among approximately 50,000 clones listed, over 90% were seen once. The sample taken for sequencing was CD8+ T cells sorted from blood. The TCR comes from a human donor in good health.

Here the CDR3 reads CASSLLAGKETQYF. CDR3 DNA sequence: TGTGCCAGCAGCTTACTAGCGGGGAAAGAGACCCAGTACTTC. This chain joins TRBV5-4 and TRBJ2-5; 10 nucleotides line up with TRBD2. Germline CDR1 SGHNT, CDR2 YYREEE (reference sequence). The CDR3 consists of 14 residues. J gave up 3 bases and V 2 bases, and 1 base lay outside the gene matches.